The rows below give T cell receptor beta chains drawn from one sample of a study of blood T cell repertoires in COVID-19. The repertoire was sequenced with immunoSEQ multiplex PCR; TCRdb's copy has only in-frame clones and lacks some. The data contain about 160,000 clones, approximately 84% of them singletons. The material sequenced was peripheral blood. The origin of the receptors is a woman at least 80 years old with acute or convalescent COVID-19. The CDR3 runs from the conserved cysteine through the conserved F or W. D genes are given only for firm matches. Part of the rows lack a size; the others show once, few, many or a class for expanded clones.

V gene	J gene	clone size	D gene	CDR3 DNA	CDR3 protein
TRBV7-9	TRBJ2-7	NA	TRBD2	TGTGCCAGCAGCGTTTACGCTAGCGGCAGCTCCTACGAGCAGTACTTC	CASSVYASGSSYEQYF
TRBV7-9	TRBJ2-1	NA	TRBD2	TGTGCCAGCAGCTTAGCGAAGACTAGCGGGAGTACTGAGCAGTTCTTC	CASSLAKTSGSTEQFF
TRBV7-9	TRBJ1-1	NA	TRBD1	TGTGCCAGCAGCTCAAGGGACAGGGGTCCGGACACTGAAGCTTTCTTT	CASSSRDRGPDTEAFF
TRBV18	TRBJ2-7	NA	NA	TGTGCCAGCTCATCGCCGCAGGGTTCAGACTACGAGCAGTACTTC	CASSSPQGSDYEQYF
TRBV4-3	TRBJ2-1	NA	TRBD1	TGCGCCAGCAGCCAAGCCGGGACAGGGCTGCGTGAGCAGTTCTTC	CASSQAGTGLREQFF
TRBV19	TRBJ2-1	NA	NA	TGTGCCAGTAATAGCGGATCCTACAATGAGCAGTTCTTC	CASNSGSYNEQFF
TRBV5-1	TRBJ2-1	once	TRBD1	TGCGCCAGCGCCAGACAGGGGGGATCCTACAATGAGCAGTTCTTC	CASARQGGSYNEQFF
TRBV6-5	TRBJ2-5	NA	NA	TGTGCCAGCAGTTACTCGGTGACTACCGAAGAGACCCAGTACTTC	CASSYSVTTEETQYF
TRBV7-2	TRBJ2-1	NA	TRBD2	TGTGCCAGCAGCTTTCTGGGACTAGCGGGAGCAAATGAGCAGTTCTTC	CASSFLGLAGANEQFF
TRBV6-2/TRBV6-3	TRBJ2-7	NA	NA	TGTGCCAGCAGTACAGGGTACGAGCAGTACTTC	CASSTGYEQYF
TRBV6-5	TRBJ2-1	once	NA	TGTGCCAGCAGCTTGAGCGATTACTCCTACAATGAGCAGTTCTTC	CASSLSDYSYNEQFF
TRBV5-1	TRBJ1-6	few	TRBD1	TGCGCCAGCAGCTTGGGGACAGGGGGCTCACCCCTCCACTTT	CASSLGTGGSPLHF
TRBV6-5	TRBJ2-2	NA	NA	TGTGCCAGCAGTTCCCGAGGAGGGGTTGAGGCCGGGGAGCTGTTTTTT	CASSSRGGVEAGELFF
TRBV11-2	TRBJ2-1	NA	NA	TGTGCCAGCAGCTTAGGACAGAACAATGAGCAGTTCTTC	CASSLGQNNEQFF
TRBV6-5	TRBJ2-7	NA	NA	TGTGCCAGCAGTTACTCGCTCGCAGGGCCCTCCTACGAGCAGTACTTC	CASSYSLAGPSYEQYF
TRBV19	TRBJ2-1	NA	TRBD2	TGTGCCAGTAGTACTCTTACTAGCGGGAGCCCCCCATACAATGAGCAGTTCTTC	CASSTLTSGSPPYNEQFF
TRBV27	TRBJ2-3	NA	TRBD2	TGTGCCAGCAGTTTTAGCGGGAGGGCGGGGACAGATACGCAGTATTTT	CASSFSGRAGTDTQYF
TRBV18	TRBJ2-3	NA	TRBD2	TGTGCCAGCTCACCACTATCTAGCGGGAGAATTACAGATACGCAGTATTTT	CASSPLSSGRITDTQYF
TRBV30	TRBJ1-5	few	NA	TGTGCCTGGAGTAGAGAAGGGGCTGGCGGCAATCAGCCCCAGCATTTT	CAWSREGAGGNQPQHF
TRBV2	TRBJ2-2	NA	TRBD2	TGTGCCAGCAGACGACTAGCGGGAGGCCCCGGGGAGCTGTTTTTT	CASRRLAGGPGELFF
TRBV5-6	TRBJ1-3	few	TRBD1	TGTGCCAGCAGCCCGACAGGGGGCGCGAGAAACACCATATATTTT	CASSPTGGARNTIYF
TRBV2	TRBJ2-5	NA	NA	TGTGCCAGCAGTGAAACCGGAGGGGCGGTGGAGACCCAGTACTTC	CASSETGGAVETQYF
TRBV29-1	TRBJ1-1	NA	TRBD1	TGCAGCGTTACACTCTATTTACAGGGGACTGAAGCTTTCTTT	CSVTLYLQGTEAFF
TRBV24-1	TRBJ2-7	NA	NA	TGTGCCACCAGTGATTCGCGGGACAGTATCTACGAGCAGTACTTC	CATSDSRDSIYEQYF
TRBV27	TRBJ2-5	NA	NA	TGTGCCAGCAGTTTGACTCGGGGGGAGACCCAGTACTTC	CASSLTRGETQYF
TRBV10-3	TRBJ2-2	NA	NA	TGTGCCATCCAGGGGCCGAACACCGGGGAGCTGTTTTTT	CAIQGPNTGELFF
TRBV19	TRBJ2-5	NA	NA	TGTGCCAGTAGTTCGGGGTACTCCCAAGAGACCCAGTACTTC	CASSSGYSQETQYF
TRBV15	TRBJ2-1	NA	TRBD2	TGTGCCACCAGCAGAGACGGGAGGTCCTACAATGAGCAGTTCTTC	CATSRDGRSYNEQFF
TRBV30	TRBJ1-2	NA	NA	TGTGCCTGGCAGGAGGGCAGGGCGACTAGGGGCTACACCTTC	CAWQEGRATRGYTF
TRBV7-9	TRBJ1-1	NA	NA	TGTGCCAGCAGCGTTAGGGTCGGAGGAGGGGCCACTGAAGCTTTCTTT	CASSVRVGGGATEAFF
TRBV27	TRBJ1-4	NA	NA	TGTGCCAGCGGCTTACAGGGTTCCAATGAAAAACTGTTTTTT	CASGLQGSNEKLFF
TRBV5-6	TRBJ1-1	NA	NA	TGTGCCAGCAGCTTGGGGGGGCCCTGGCGCCGAGGCACTGAAGCTTTCTTT	CASSLGGPWRRGTEAFF
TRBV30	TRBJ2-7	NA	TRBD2	TGTGCCTGGAGAGGTAGACCGGGACTAGCAAGCGACGAGCAGTACTTC	CAWRGRPGLASDEQYF
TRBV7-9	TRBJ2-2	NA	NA	TGTGCCAGCAGCTCCAACGCCCGGCGGGGGAACACCGGGGAGCTGTTTTTT	CASSSNARRGNTGELFF
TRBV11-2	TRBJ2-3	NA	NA	TGTGCCAGCAGCTTGGGGGGTCAGTACACAGATACGCAGTATTTT	CASSLGGQYTDTQYF
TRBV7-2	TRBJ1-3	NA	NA	TGTGCCAGCAGCTTAGGAGGCAGCCGAGGAAACACCATATATTTT	CASSLGGSRGNTIYF
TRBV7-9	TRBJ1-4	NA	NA	TGTGCCAGCAGCCCACTGATAGGGAAGGGCCCGAGGGAGGAAAAACTGTTTTTT	CASSPLIGKGPREEKLFF
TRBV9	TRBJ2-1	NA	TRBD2	TGTGCCAGCGGCGCGGGAGGGCCGATCGAGCAGTTCTTC	CASGAGGPIEQFF
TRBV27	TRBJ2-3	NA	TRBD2	TGTGCCAGCAGTTTAATGGCGACTAGCGGCGACTTAGATACGCAGTATTTT	CASSLMATSGDLDTQYF
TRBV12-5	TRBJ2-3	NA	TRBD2	TGTGCTAGTGGAAGAGGACTAGCGGGACTCGTCGGATACACAGATACGCAGTATTTT	CASGRGLAGLVGYTDTQYF
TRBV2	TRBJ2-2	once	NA	TGTGCCAGCAGGCCCGATGGAGCGGCGAACACCGGGGAGCTGTTTTTT	CASRPDGAANTGELFF